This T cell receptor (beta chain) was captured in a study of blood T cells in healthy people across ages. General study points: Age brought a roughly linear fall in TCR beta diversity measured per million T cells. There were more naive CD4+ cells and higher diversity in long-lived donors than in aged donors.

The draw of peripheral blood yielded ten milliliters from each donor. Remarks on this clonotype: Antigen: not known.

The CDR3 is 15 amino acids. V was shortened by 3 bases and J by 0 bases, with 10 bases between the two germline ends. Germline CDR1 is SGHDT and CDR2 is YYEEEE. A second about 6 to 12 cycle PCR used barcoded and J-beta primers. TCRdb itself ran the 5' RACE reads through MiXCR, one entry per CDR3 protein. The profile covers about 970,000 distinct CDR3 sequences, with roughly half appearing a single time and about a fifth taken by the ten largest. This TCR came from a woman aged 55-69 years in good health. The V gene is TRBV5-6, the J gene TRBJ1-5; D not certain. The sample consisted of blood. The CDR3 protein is CASSWSVASNQPQHF. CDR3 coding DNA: TGTGCCAGCAGCTGGTCGGTTGCTAGCAATCAGCCCCAGCATTTT. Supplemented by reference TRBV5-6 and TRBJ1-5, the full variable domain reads DAGVTQSPTHLIKTRGQQVTLRCSPKSGHDTVSWYQQALGQGPQFIFQYYEEEERQRGNFPDRFSGHQFPNYSSELNVNALLLGDSALYLCASSWSVASNQPQHFGDGTRLSIL.